Each of the 10 T cell receptor beta chains below was sequenced from the same sample in a study of blood T cell repertoires in COVID-19. The assay was immunoSEQ multiplex PCR, and TCRdb's table has in-frame clones only and misses some. This sample has about 290,000 clones, with around 86% found just once. Sequencing input: peripheral blood. These receptors originate from a woman aged 40-49 years who had recovered from COVID-19.

The rearrangement joins TRBV29-1 to TRBJ2-3; 9 bases are a match to TRBD1. The germline gives CDR1 SQVTM, CDR2 ANQGSEA. V lost 8 bases to trimming and J lost 5 bases; unmatched junction nucleotides: 11. The CDR3 covers 14 residues. The CDR3 nucleotides are TGCAGCTCTGAGGAGACAGGGGGGGGAGATACGCAGTATTTT. As protein: CSSEETGGGDTQYF.

The rearrangement joins TRBV5-1 to TRBJ2-2, with TRBD1 matching 8 bases. The V segment lost 8 bases and the J segment 6 bases; nucleotides outside the gene matches: 18. CDR3 size: 17 residues. Per the germline V gene, CDR1 is SGHRS and CDR2 is YFSETQ. The CDR3 DNA sequence: TGCGCCAGTCGAAAGCCTTCGGACAGGGACTGGGCCGGGGAGCTGTTTTTT. Translated: CASRKPSDRDWAGELFF.

The CDR3 nucleotides read TGCGCCAGCAGCTTGGAGGACTCCCGGGGTGGCTACACCTTC. Its translation is CASSLEDSRGGYTF. The rearrangement joins TRBV5-1 to TRBJ1-2, with D uncertain. CDR3 length: 14 amino acids. Germline-derived CDR1 and CDR2 are SGHRS and YFSETQ. The V end lost 0 bases, the J end lost 7 bases, and 13 bases lay between the germline ends.

This chain uses TRBV6-4 with TRBJ2-1; D is perhaps TRBD2 (6 bases). Germline V gene lookup returns CDR1 MRHNA and CDR2 SNTAGT. The V end was cut by 3 bases, the J end by 3 bases, with 12 bases between. The CDR3 contains 15 residues. The CDR3 DNA is TGTGCCAGCAGTGAAAGTGCGGGAAACTACAATGAGCAGTTCTTC. It yields the protein CASSESAGNYNEQFF.

The gene calls are TRBV5-4 and TRBJ2-3; D may be TRBD1 (6 bases). There are 15 residues in the CDR3. The V end was cut by 0 bases, the J end by 5 bases, with 13 bases between. From germline, CDR1 is SGHNT and CDR2 YYREEE (reference sequence). The CDR3 spells CASSLALTGLDTQYF. The CDR3 coding sequence is TGTGCCAGCAGCTTGGCCCTGACAGGACTAGATACGCAGTATTTT.

This clone came up a few times. This chain links TRBV29-1 with TRBJ2-1; TRBD1 agrees at 11 bases. The V segment lost 5 bases and the J segment 7 bases; nucleotides outside the gene matches: 4. CDR1 is SQVTM, CDR2 ANQGSEA, per germline. The length of the CDR3 is 13 residues. The CDR3 loop is CSVWTGGGNEQFF. CDR3 nucleotide sequence: TGCAGCGTTTGGACAGGGGGCGGAAATGAGCAGTTCTTC.

This chain uses TRBV6-1 with TRBJ2-7; D unresolved. From germline, CDR1 is MNHNS and CDR2 SASEGT. Trimming shortened V by 2 bases and J by 4 bases, and 6 bases separated the two germline ends. The CDR3 contains 12 residues. In DNA, the CDR3 is TGTGCCAGCAGTGAATCCGCGTACGAGCAGTACTTC. It specifies CASSESAYEQYF.

This rearrangement joins TRBV7-2 to TRBJ2-2; D is possibly TRBD2 (6 bases). CDR3 size: 15 residues. Trimming removed 1 base at V and 6 bases at J, with 12 bases between. CDR1 is SGHTA, CDR2 FQGNSA, per germline. The CDR3, as DNA: TGTGCCAGCAGCTTAGTTTGGTCTAGCGCCGGGGAGCTGTTTTTT. Protein: CASSLVWSSAGELFF.

The chain joins TRBV7-2 to TRBJ2-1; TRBD2 matches at 9 bases. V trimming: 2 bases; J trimming: 5 bases; junction bases outside the gene matches: 7. CDR1 and CDR2 from the germline V gene are SGHTA and FQGNSA. The CDR3 has 16 residues. For the CDR3, the DNA is TGTGCCAGCAGCTTACCGGGACTAGCACCTAACAATGAGCAGTTCTTC. Its protein is CASSLPGLAPNNEQFF.

The CDR3 spells CASSASGSTDTQYF. The DNA of the CDR3 is TGCGCCAGCAGCGCTAGCGGGAGCACAGATACGCAGTATTTT. The chain carries TRBV5-1 and TRBJ2-3; 8 nucleotides align to TRBD2. CDR1 is SGHRS, CDR2 YFSETQ, per germline. The CDR3 spans 14 residues. Unmatched junction bases numbered 1, after V lost 4 bases and J lost 0 bases.